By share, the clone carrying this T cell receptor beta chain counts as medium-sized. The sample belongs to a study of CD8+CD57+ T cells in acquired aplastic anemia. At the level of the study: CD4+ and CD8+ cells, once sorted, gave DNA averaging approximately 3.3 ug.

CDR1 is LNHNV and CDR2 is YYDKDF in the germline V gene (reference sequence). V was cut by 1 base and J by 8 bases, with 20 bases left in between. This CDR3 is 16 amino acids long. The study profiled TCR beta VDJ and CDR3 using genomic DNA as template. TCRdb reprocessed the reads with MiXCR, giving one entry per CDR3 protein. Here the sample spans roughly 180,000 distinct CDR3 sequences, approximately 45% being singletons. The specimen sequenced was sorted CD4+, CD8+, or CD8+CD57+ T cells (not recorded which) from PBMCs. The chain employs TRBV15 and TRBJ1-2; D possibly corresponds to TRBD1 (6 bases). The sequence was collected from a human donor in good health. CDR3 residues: CATSRAHRTGLSGYTF. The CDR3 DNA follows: TGTGCCACCAGCAGAGCCCACCGTACAGGGCTCAGCGGCTACACCTTC. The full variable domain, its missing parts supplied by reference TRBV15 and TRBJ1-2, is DAMVIQNPRYQVTQFGKPVTLSCSQTLNHNVMYWYQQKSSQAPKLLFHYYDKDFNNEADTPDNFQSRRPNTSFCFLDIRSPGLGDTAMYLCATSRAHRTGLSGYTFGSGTRLTVV.